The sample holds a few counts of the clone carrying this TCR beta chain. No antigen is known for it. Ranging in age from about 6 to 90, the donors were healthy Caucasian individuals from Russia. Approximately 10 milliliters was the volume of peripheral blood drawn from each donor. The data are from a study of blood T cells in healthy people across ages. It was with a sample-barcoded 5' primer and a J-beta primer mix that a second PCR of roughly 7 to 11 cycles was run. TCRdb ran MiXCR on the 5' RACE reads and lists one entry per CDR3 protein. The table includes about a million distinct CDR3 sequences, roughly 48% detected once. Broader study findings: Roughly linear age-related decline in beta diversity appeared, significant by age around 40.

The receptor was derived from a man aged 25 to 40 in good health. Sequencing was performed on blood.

Here the CDR3 DNA reads TGTGCCAGCAAGAGGACTAGCGGGGGATCGAACGAGCAGTACTTC. Translation: CASKRTSGGSNEQYF. V usage is TRBV6-1 and J usage is TRBJ2-5; 13 bases are shared with TRBD2. Near its end, the DNA agrees better with TRBJ2-7, so the J call may be wrong. The CDR3 runs 15 residues. Germline CDR1 and CDR2: MNHNS and SASEGT.